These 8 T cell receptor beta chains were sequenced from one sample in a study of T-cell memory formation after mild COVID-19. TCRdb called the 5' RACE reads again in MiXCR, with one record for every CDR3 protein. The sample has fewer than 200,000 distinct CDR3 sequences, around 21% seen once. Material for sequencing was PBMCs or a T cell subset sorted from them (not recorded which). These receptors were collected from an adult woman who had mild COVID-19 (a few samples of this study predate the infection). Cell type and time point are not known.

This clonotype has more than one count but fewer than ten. This chain's CDR3 is CASSEGSVSTDTQYF. The CDR3 region has the DNA TGTGCCAGCAGTGAGGGTAGCGTAAGCACAGATACGCAGTATTTT. This chain connects TRBV2 to TRBJ2-3, with TRBD2 as a possible D gene (5 bases). The CDR3 is made up of 15 amino acids. The V gene's germline CDR1 is SNHLY and CDR2 FYNNEI. Trimming pared 3 bases from V and 0 bases from J, leaving 10 bases between.

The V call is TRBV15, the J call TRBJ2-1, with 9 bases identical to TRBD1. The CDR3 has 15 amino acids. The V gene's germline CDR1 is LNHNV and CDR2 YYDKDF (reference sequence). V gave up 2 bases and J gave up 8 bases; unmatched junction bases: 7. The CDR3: CATSRSRDRVDEQFF. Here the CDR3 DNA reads TGTGCCACCAGCAGAAGTCGGGACAGGGTGGATGAGCAGTTCTTC.

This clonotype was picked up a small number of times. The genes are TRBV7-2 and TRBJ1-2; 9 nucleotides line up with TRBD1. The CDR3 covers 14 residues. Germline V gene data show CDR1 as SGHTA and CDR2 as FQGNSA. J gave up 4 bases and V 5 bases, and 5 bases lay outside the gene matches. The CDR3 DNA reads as TGTGCCAGCAGCGATAGACAGGGGGTCTATGGCTACACCTTC. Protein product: CASSDRQGVYGYTF.

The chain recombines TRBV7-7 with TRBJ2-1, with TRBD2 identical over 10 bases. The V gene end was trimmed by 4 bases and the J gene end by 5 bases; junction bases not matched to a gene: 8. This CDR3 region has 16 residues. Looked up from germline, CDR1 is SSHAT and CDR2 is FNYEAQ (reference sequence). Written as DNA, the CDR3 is TGTGCCAGCAGCTGCGGGTGGCTAGCGGGGGACAATGAGCAGTTCTTC. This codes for CASSCGWLAGDNEQFF.

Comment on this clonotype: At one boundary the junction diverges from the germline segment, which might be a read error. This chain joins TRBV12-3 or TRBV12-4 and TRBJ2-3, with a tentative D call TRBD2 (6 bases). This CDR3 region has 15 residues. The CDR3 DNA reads TGTGCCAGCAGTCTAGCGTCCCCTAGCACAGATACGCAGTATTTT. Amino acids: CASSLASPSTDTQYF.

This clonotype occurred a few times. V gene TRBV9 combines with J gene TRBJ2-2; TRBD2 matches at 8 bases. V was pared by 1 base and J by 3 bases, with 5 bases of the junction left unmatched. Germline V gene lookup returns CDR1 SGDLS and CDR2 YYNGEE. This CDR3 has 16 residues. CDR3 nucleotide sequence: TGTGCCAGCAGCGTAACGGGAGGGGCCGACACCGGGGAGCTGTTTTTT. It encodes CASSVTGGADTGELFF.

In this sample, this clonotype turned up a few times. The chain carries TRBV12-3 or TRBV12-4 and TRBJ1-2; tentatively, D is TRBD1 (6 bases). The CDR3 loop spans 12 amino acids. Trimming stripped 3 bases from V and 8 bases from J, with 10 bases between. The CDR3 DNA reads TGTGCCAGCAGTTTCACAGGGAACGGCTACACCTTC. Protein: CASSFTGNGYTF.

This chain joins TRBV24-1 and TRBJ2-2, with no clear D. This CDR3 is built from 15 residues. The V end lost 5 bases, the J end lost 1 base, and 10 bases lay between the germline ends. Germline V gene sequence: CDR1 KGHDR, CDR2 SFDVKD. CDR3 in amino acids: CATSAPRLNTGELFF. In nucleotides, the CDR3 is TGTGCCACCAGTGCCCCGAGGCTGAACACCGGGGAGCTGTTTTTT.